The 22 T cell receptor beta chains in this list originate from one sample, sequenced in a study of T cell responses to AZD1222 COVID-19 vaccine. The data were produced by immunoSEQ multiplex PCR, yet TCRdb's version contains in-frame clones alone and is incomplete. The table includes some 120,000 clones, roughly nine tenths detected once. Material: peripheral blood, obtained on day 0 of AZD1222 vaccination. The receptors were gathered from an adult in good health.

This chain links TRBV18 with TRBJ1-5, with 7 bases identical to TRBD1. The V gene end was trimmed by 3 bases and the J gene end by 4 bases; junction bases not matched to a gene: 6. The CDR3 covers 15 residues. Germline CDR1 KGHSH, CDR2 LQKENI. CDR3: CASSPARQGNQPQHF. As DNA, the CDR3 is TGTGCCAGCTCACCCGCACGACAGGGTAATCAGCCCCAGCATTTT.

Comments on this clone: Other DNA sequences from this sample encode an identical CDR3 as well. The gene calls are TRBV27 and TRBJ2-4; 10 bases fit TRBD1. From germline, CDR1 is MNHEY and CDR2 SMNVEV (reference sequence). The CDR3 extends over 14 amino acids. V shed 9 bases, J shed 5 bases, and the junction held 7 bases outside the gene matches. CDR3 bases: TGTGCCAGTCGGGACAGGGGAAATCAAAACATTCAGTACTTC. Its protein product is CASRDRGNQNIQYF.

The chain has TRBV6-2 or TRBV6-3 and TRBJ2-1; D is perhaps TRBD2 (5 bases). With 5 bases removed from V and 1 base from J, the gap between germline ends came to 15 bases. Germline CDR1 MNHEY, CDR2 SVGEGT. The CDR3 is 16 residues long. The CDR3 loop is CASSTVGETSYNEQFF. CDR3 coding DNA: TGTGCCAGCAGTACCGTTGGGGAGACGTCCTACAATGAGCAGTTCTTC.

This clone is a singleton in its sample. The chain carries TRBV5-1 and TRBJ2-1, with D perhaps matching TRBD1 (5 bases). V was cut by 5 bases and J by 8 bases, with 20 bases left in between. The germline gives CDR1 SGHRS, CDR2 YFSETQ. The CDR3 loop spans 15 amino acids. The DNA for the CDR3 is TGCGCCAGCAGAAACTCCCTCCTAGGGGCCGATGAGCAGTTCTTC. Its translation: CASRNSLLGADEQFF.

This chain uses TRBV3-1 (or the pseudogene TRBV3-2) with TRBJ2-5, with 10 nucleotides matching TRBD2. Trimming cost V 4 bases and J 4 bases; bases outside gene matches: 3. There are 14 residues in the CDR3. In germline, CDR1 is LGHDT, CDR2 YNNKEL (reference sequence). Here the CDR3 DNA reads TGTGCCAGCAGCCCTAGCGGGAGCGGAGAGACCCAGTACTTC. Translating it yields CASSPSGSGETQYF.

The chain is built from TRBV29-1 and TRBJ2-3; 13 nucleotides align to TRBD2. J lost 4 bases, V lost 7 bases, and 2 bases had no gene match. CDR1 is SQVTM and CDR2 is ANQGSEA in the germline V gene. CDR3 size: 13 residues. The CDR3 loop reads CSGTSGSADTQYF. The CDR3 coding sequence is TGCAGCGGGACTAGCGGGAGCGCAGATACGCAGTATTTT.

In its sample, this clone ranks as large. The chain carries TRBV4-2 and TRBJ2-7; D not certain. Germline V gives CDR1 LGHNA, CDR2 YNFKEQ. The length of the CDR3 is 12 residues. The V gene lost 0 bases and the J gene lost 0 bases, with 0 bases spanning the gap. The chain's CDR3 is CASSQDSYEQYF. The CDR3 nucleotides read TGTGCCAGCAGCCAAGACTCCTACGAGCAGTACTTC.

This chain joins TRBV19 and TRBJ2-7; 12 positions match TRBD2. CDR1 and CDR2 from the germline V gene are LNHDA and SQIVND (reference sequence). There are 13 residues in the CDR3. J gave up 4 bases and V 8 bases, and 3 bases lay outside the gene matches. CDR3 region: CASRTSGTYEQYF. The DNA for the CDR3 is TGTGCCAGTCGGACTAGCGGGACTTACGAGCAGTACTTC.

The J gene is TRBJ1-5, the V gene TRBV19; 7 nucleotides line up with TRBD1. V was clipped by 7 bases and J by 5 bases; unmatched bases: 5. The CDR3 runs 13 residues. Germline CDR1 and CDR2: LNHDA and SQIVND (reference sequence). In DNA form, the CDR3 reads TGTGCCAGTAACCCAGGGGGATATCAGCCCCAGCATTTT. Its translation: CASNPGGYQPQHF. The complete variable domain, with remaining parts taken from reference TRBV19 and TRBJ1-5, reads DGGITQSPKYLFRKEGQNVTLSCEQNLNHDAMYWYRQDPGQGLRLIYYSQIVNDFQKGDIAEGYSVSREKKESFPLTVTSAQKNPTAFYLCASNPGGYQPQHFGDGTRLSIL.

The chain combines TRBV6-5 with TRBJ1-2; D possibly corresponds to TRBD1 (5 bases). CDR3 size: 13 residues. CDR1 and CDR2 (germline): MNHEY, SVGAGI. Trimming removed 6 bases from V and 8 bases from J, with 16 bases in between. In DNA form, the CDR3 reads TGTGCCAGCAGCCCCGACAGCCCGGCCGGCTACACCTTC. This codes for CASSPDSPAGYTF.

Turning to this clone: The same CDR3 can be traced to other DNA sequences in this sample. The chain combines TRBV27 with TRBJ2-7, with no clear D. Germline V gene lookup returns CDR1 MNHEY and CDR2 SMNVEV (reference sequence). CDR3 length: 10 amino acids. The V end was cut by 8 bases, the J end by 4 bases, with 6 bases between. The CDR3 sequence is CASGRYEQYF. CDR3 nucleotide sequence: TGTGCCAGCGGGCGGTACGAGCAGTACTTC.

The genes are TRBV9 and TRBJ2-1, with 7 bases lining up with TRBD2. The CDR3 is made up of 17 amino acids. The germline V gene encodes CDR1 SGDLS and CDR2 YYNGEE. The V and J ends lost 4 bases and 0 bases, in that order; junction bases with no gene match: 10. This CDR3 reads CASSFRGDPLSYNEQFF. As DNA, the CDR3 is TGTGCCAGCAGCTTTCGGGGGGACCCTCTCTCCTACAATGAGCAGTTCTTC.

The chain couples TRBV6-1 to TRBJ1-5; D possibly corresponds to TRBD1 (5 bases). CDR1 MNHNS and CDR2 SASEGT come from the germline V gene. The CDR3 is 15 amino acids. Trimming took 0 bases from V and 7 from J, leaving 13 bases between them. CDR3 amino acids: CASSEAVGRWQPQHF. The CDR3 DNA reads as TGTGCCAGCAGTGAAGCAGTGGGACGATGGCAGCCCCAGCATTTT.

The chain carries TRBV7-9 and TRBJ1-4; TRBD1 matches 7 bases. CDR3 length: 14 residues. V was clipped by 5 bases and J by 3 bases; unmatched bases: 3. Per the germline V gene, CDR1 is SEHNR and CDR2 is FQNEAQ (reference sequence). The CDR3 DNA reads as TGTGCCAGCAGCCCGACAGGGTCTAATGAAAAACTGTTTTTT. The encoded protein is CASSPTGSNEKLFF.

The rearrangement joins TRBV7-2 to TRBJ2-3; 9 nucleotides line up with TRBD2. V trimming: 4 bases; J trimming: 6 bases; junction bases outside the gene matches: 11. Germline CDR1 and CDR2: SGHTA and FQGNSA. CDR3 size: 16 residues. CDR3 in DNA: TGTGCCAGCAGCTCCGCGGTAGCTAGCGGGATGGATACGCAGTATTTT. Protein product: CASSSAVASGMDTQYF.

The chain has TRBV5-4 and TRBJ1-2; D gene uncertain. V was trimmed by 0 bases and J by 7 bases, leaving 10 bases between them. The CDR3 extends over 13 amino acids. Germline assignment: CDR1 SGHNT and CDR2 YYREEE (reference sequence). CDR3 DNA sequence: TGTGCCAGCAGCTTGGACAGTTTTGGTGGCTACACCTTC. Its translation: CASSLDSFGGYTF.

This chain links TRBV19 with TRBJ1-2, with 11 bases fitting TRBD1. The germline V gene has CDR1 LNHDA and CDR2 SQIVND (reference sequence). The length of the CDR3 is 15 residues. Trimming removed 8 bases from V and 4 bases from J; junction bases left unmatched: 9. The CDR3 nucleotides are TGTGCCAGTTCCATGGGACAGGGGGAGACCTATGGCTACACCTTC. Protein: CASSMGQGETYGYTF.

The V and J genes are TRBV7-6 and TRBJ2-7; either TRBD1 or TRBD2 may supply D (5 bases each). Germline V gene sequence: CDR1 SGHVS, CDR2 FNYEAQ. The CDR3 spans 12 residues. V was shortened by 3 bases and J by 12 bases, with 15 bases between the two germline ends. The CDR3 nucleotides are TGTGCCAGCAGCTTCTTGACTGGGACCCGGTACTTC. Protein sequence: CASSFLTGTRYF.

This clone was counted between two and nine times. This chain joins TRBV5-1 and TRBJ2-5; 9 nucleotides agree with TRBD2. Germline V lookup: CDR1 SGHRS, CDR2 YFSETQ. This CDR3 comprises 15 residues. The V and J ends lost 4 bases and 5 bases, in that order; junction bases with no gene match: 9. The CDR3: CASSPLGSGGETQYF. Here the CDR3 DNA reads TGCGCCAGCAGCCCCTTGGGTAGCGGGGGCGAGACCCAGTACTTC.

This clone is a singleton in its sample. J is TRBJ2-3 and V is TRBV6-5; 7 nucleotides line up with TRBD1. The CDR3 is 14 amino acids. J lost 3 bases, V lost 7 bases, and 7 bases had no gene match. Germline V gene sequence: CDR1 MNHEY, CDR2 SVGAGI. CDR3 region: CASTGRGQTDTQYF. For the CDR3, the DNA is TGTGCCAGCACGGGTAGGGGGCAGACAGATACGCAGTATTTT.

The CDR3 DNA sequence: TGTGCCAGCTCCCGGACAGGGAGGGAGACCCAGTACTTC. The encoded protein is CASSRTGRETQYF. The chain couples TRBV18 to TRBJ2-5, with TRBD1 matching 8 bases. Germline V lookup: CDR1 KGHSH, CDR2 LQKENI. V dropped 6 bases and J dropped 5; count of bases not matched to a gene: 5. The CDR3 spans 13 residues.

This clone occurred once. V gene TRBV27 combines with J gene TRBJ1-1, with D tentatively TRBD1 (5 bases). Trimming removed 5 bases from V and 11 bases from J, with 18 bases in between. CDR1 is MNHEY, CDR2 SMNVEV, per germline (reference sequence). CDR3 length equals 13 residues. This CDR3 is CASSLNGVGVAFF. The DNA for the CDR3 is TGTGCCAGCAGTCTTAACGGGGTGGGGGTGGCTTTCTTT.